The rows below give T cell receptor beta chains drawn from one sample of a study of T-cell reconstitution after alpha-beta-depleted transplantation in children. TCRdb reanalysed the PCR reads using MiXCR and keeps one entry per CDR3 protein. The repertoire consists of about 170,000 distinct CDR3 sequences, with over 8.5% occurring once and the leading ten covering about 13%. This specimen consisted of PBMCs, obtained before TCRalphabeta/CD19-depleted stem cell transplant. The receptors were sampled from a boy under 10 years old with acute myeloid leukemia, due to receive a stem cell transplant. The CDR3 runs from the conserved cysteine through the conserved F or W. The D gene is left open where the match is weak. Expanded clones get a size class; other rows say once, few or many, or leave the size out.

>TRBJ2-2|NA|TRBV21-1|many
TGTGCCAGCAGTGTCCCGGGACTGACCGGGGAGCTGTTTTTT
CASSVPGLTGELFF
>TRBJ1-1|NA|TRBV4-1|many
TGCGCCAGCAGCCAAGGATCGGCGGCGACTGAAGCTTTCTTT
CASSQGSAATEAFF
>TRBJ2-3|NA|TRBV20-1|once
TGCAGTGCTAGAGGCATTACAGATACGCAGTATTTT
CSARGITDTQYF
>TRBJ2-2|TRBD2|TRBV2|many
TGTGCCAGCAGTGAACTTCCCCGGACTAGCGGGTTCACCGGGGAGCTGTTTTTT
CASSELPRTSGFTGELFF
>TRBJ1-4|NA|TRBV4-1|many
TGCGCCAGCAGCCTCGGGAGGAATGAAAAACTGTTTTTT
CASSLGRNEKLFF
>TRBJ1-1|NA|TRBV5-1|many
TGCGCCAGCAGCCCCCCCCGCCTCCGAACCAAGATTCTTATGAACACTGAAGCTTTCTTT
CASSPPRLRTKILMNTEAFF
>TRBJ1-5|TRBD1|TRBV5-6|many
TGTGCCAGCAGTTACAGGGGTAGCAATCAGCCCCAGCATTTT
CASSYRGSNQPQHF
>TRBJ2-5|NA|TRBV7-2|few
TGTGCCAGCAGCTCGGACCCGCAAGGGCCCCAGTACTTC
CASSSDPQGPQYF
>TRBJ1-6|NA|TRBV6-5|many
TGTGCCAGCAGTTACGGAGGGTATGGGGATAATTCACCCCTCCACTTT
CASSYGGYGDNSPLHF
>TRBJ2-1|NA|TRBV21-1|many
TGTGCCAGCAGGCGGGTTGAGCAGTTCTTC
CASRRVEQFF
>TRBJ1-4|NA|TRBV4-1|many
TGCGCCAGCAGCCCCAGAACAGTTATTGCAAGTTCTAATGAAAAACTGTTTTTT
CASSPRTVIASSNEKLFF
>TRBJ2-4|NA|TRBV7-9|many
TGTGCCAGCAGGGGCGACAGCACTGCAGCCAAAAACATTCAGTACTTC
CASRGDSTAAKNIQYF
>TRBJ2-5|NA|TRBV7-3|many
TGTGCCAGCAGCTTACTGGCCAGGGGAGAGACCCAGTACTTC
CASSLLARGETQYF
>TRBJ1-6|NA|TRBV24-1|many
TGTGCCACCATTTCCTCTCATGGGGCAATTAATTCACCCCTCCACTTT
CATISSHGAINSPLHF
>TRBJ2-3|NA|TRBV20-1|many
TGCAGTGCTGGGGCTGGCACAGATACGCAGTATTTT
CSAGAGTDTQYF
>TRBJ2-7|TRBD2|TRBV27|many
TGTGCCAGCAGCTTACTAGCGGGAGATTCCTACGAGCAGTACTTC
CASSLLAGDSYEQYF
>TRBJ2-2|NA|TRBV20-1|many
TGCAGTGCGACAAGGGTCCCCGGGGAGCTGTTTTTT
CSATRVPGELFF
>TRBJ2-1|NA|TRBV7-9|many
TGTGCCAGCAGCTTAGGGGGGACTGTCCGAGCTGAGCAGTTCTTC
CASSLGGTVRAEQFF
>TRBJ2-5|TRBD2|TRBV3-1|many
TGTGCCAGCAGCCAAGACCCGGTGTCTAGCGGGGGGGGCCAAGAGACCCAGTACTTC
CASSQDPVSSGGGQETQYF
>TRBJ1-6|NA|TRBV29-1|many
TGCAGCGTTTCAGTGGCAGGGTTATTGGATTCACCCCTCCACTTT
CSVSVAGLLDSPLHF
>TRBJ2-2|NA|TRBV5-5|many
TGTGCCAGCAGCTTGTGGGATCCGAACACCGGGGAGCTGTTTTTT
CASSLWDPNTGELFF
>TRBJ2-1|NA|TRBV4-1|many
TGCGCCAGCAGCCAAGTTACTTTAACTACCGAGCAGTTCTTC
CASSQVTLTTEQFF
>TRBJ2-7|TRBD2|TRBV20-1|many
TGCAGTGCTAGACGCCTAGCGGAGCCCTACGAGCAGTACTTC
CSARRLAEPYEQYF
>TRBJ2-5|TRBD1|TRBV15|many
TGTGCCACCACCGGGGACAGGACTCAAGAGACCCAGTACTTC
CATTGDRTQETQYF
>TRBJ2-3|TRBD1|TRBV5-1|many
TGCGCCAGCAGCTGGGCCGGGACAGGGGCAGATACGCAGTATTTT
CASSWAGTGADTQYF
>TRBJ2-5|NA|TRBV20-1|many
TGCAGTGCTAGGGAGGGCGCGAGAGAGACCCAGTACTTC
CSAREGARETQYF
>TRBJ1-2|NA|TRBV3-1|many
TGTGCCAGCAGTCCCGTAGGGGTTACGGTCGGCTACACCTTC
CASSPVGVTVGYTF
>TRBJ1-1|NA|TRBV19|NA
TGTGCCAGTAGTATAGATAAAATTTGGCAGGCGAACACTGAAGCTTTCTTT
CASSIDKIWQANTEAFF
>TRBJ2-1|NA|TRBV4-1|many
TGCGCCAGCAGCCAAGACAGGGTACCAGGCTACAATGAGCAGTTCTTC
CASSQDRVPGYNEQFF
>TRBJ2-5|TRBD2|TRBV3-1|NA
TGTGCCACCTCCCAAGGATTAATCTTGGCTAGCGGGTCCCAAGAGACCCAGTACTTC
CATSQGLILASGSQETQYF
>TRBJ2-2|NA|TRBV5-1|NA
TGCGCCAGCAGCTCCCAGGGGTTCTCCGGGGAGCTGTTTTTT
CASSSQGFSGELFF
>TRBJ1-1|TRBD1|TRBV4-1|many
TGCGCCAGCAGCCAAGAGACAGGGGCCTTGGGGGCTTTCTTT
CASSQETGALGAFF
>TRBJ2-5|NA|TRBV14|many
TGTGCCAGCAGCCAAGATACCCCAGAGACCCAGTACTTC
CASSQDTPETQYF
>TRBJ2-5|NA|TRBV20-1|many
TGCAGTGCGGTTAGCGCGCCGGGGACCCAGTACTTC
CSAVSAPGTQYF
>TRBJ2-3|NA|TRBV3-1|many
TGTGCCAGCAGCCCGGAGGGACTCCGCACAGATACGCAGTATTTT
CASSPEGLRTDTQYF
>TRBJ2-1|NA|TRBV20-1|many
TGTACCCCTACAAGCTCCTACAATGAGCAGTTCTTC
CTPTSSYNEQFF
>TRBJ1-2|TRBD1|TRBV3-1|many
TGTGCCAGCAGCCACGGACAGGGGCATGGCTACACCTTC
CASSHGQGHGYTF
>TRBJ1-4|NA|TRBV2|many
TGTGCCAGCAGCGCAACAGAAGTAAGCGAAAAACTGTTTTTT
CASSATEVSEKLFF
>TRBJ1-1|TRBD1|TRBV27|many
TGTGCCAGCACATACTCGGGACAGGGGGCGACTGAAGCTTTCTTT
CASTYSGQGATEAFF
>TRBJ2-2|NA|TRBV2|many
TGTGCCAGCAGAGTGGGACCCAACACCGGGGAGCTGTTTTTT
CASRVGPNTGELFF
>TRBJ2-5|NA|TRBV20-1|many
TGCAGCGCCTTTTTGGTGGGGACCCAGTACTTC
CSAFLVGTQYF
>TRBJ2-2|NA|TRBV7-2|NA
TGTGCCAGCAGCTTCCCCCTTAGGGTATTGGGCGGGGAGCTGTTTTTT
CASSFPLRVLGGELFF
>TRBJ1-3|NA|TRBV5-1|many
TGCGCCAGCCGTTCTGGACAGGGAAACACCATATATTTT
CASRSGQGNTIYF
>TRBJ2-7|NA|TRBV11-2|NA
TGTGCCAGCAGCTCGGATGGAGGACCCTACGAGCAGTACTTC
CASSSDGGPYEQYF
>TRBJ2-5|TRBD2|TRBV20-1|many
TGCAGTGTTTGGGCTAGCGGGAGTAAGACCCAGTACTTC
CSVWASGSKTQYF
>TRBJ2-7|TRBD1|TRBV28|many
TGTGCCAGCAGACCCGGACAGGGGGCGTGGGAGCAGTACTTC
CASRPGQGAWEQYF
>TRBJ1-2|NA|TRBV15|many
TGTGCCACCAGGATTGGGCCGACAAGTAGACTGGAGGGCTACACCTTC
CATRIGPTSRLEGYTF
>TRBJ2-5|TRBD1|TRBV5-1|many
TGCGCCAGCAGCCCTGAGGGGGCCAGAGAGACCCAGTACTTC
CASSPEGARETQYF
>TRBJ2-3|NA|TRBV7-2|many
TGTGCCAGCAGCTTAGGGGTTAGCGGCACAGATACGCAGTATTTT
CASSLGVSGTDTQYF
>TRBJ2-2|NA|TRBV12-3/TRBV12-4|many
TGTGCCAGCCAGACCGGCCTGAACACCGGGGAGCTGTTTTTT
CASQTGLNTGELFF
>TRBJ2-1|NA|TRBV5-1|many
TGCGCCAGCAGCTTGGGGAACACAGGTTGGAATGAGCAGTTCTTC
CASSLGNTGWNEQFF
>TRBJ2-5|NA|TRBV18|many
TGTGCCAGCTCGCCAGGGGTTATCGAGACCCAGTACTTC
CASSPGVIETQYF